This TCR beta chain was captured by sequencing in a study of T cells after posttransplantation cyclophosphamide. Germline loops: CDR1 LNHDA, CDR2 SQIVND (reference sequence). The CDR3 extends over 15 amino acids. The V and J ends lost 6 bases and 6 bases respectively, with 20 bases between them. Broader study findings: Recipient CMV seropositivity and CMV reactivation strongly tracked TRB clonality.

Generated by immunoSEQ multiplex PCR, the TCRdb table keeps only in-frame clones and is missing some. The sample consists of about 1,600 clones, roughly 71% of them appearing once. This clone appeared once. The target antigen is unknown. Treatment was busulfan-fludarabine conditioning, a marrow graft, and cyclophosphamide on days +3 and +4. The genes are TRBV19 and TRBJ1-2, with a weak D call TRBD1 (5 bases). The sequence was collected from a female patient over 55 who received an allogeneic stem cell transplant from a related donor and was CMV-positive. Some T cells may be graft donor cells. This material consisted of CD4+ T cells sorted from blood, taken after allogeneic stem cell transplant with posttransplant cyclophosphamide. The CDR3 coding sequence is TGTGCCAGTAGGAACAAAAACAGGCCCAGCCATGGCTACACCTTC. This translates into CASRNKNRPSHGYTF.